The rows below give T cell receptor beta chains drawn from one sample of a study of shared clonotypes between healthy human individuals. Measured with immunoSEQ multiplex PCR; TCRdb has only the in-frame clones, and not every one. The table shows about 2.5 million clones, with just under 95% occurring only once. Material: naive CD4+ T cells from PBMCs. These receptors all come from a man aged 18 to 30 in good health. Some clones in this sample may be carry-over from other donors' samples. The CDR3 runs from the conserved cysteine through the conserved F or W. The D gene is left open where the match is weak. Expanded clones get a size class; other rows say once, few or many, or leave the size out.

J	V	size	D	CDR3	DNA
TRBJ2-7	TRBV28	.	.	CASSLYQGLYEQYF	TGTGCCAGCAGTTTATACCAGGGTCTTTACGAGCAGTACTTC
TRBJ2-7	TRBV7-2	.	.	CASSLVGAGFTYEQYF	TGTGCCAGCAGCTTAGTGGGGGCGGGGTTTACCTACGAGCAGTACTTC
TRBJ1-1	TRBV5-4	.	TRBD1	CAIGRDRNLNTEAFF	TGTGCCATCGGGCGGGACAGGAACTTGAACACTGAAGCTTTCTTT
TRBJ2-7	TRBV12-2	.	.	CASRLKPSGSPIWEQYF	TGTGCAAGTCGCTTAAAACCTAGCGGGTCCCCGATCTGGGAGCAGTACTTC
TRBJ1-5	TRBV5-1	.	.	CASSPAGNSNQPQHF	TGCGCCAGCAGCCCTGCCGGAAATAGCAATCAGCCCCAGCATTTT
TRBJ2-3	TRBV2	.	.	CASSPNGLVVTDTQYF	TGTGCCAGCAGTCCGAATGGGCTAGTGGTCACAGATACGCAGTATTTT
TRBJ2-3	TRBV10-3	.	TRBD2	CAISPGLAGPTDTQYF	TGTGCCATCAGCCCGGGACTAGCGGGACCCACAGATACGCAGTATTTT
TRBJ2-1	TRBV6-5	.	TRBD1	CASSYSNRGPNEQFF	TGTGCCAGCAGTTACTCGAACAGGGGGCCTAATGAGCAGTTCTTC
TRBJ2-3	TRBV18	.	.	CASSGQLTDTQYF	TGTGCCAGCTCAGGGCAACTCACAGATACGCAGTATTTT
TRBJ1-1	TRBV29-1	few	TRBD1	CSVRQGTSNTEAFF	TGCAGCGTGCGACAGGGGACCTCGAACACTGAAGCTTTCTTT
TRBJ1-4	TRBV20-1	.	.	CSASNEKLFF	TGCAGTGCTAGTAATGAAAAACTGTTTTTT
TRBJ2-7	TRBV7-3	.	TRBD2	CASSLSQGLIAHEQYF	TGTGCCAGCAGCTTATCTCAGGGACTAATAGCTCACGAGCAGTACTTC
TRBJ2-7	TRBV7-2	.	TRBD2	CASSLVATSRGAEQYF	TGTGCCAGCAGCTTAGTGGCGACTAGCCGGGGTGCGGAGCAGTACTTC
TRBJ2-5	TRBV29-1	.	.	CSVGTGALSTQYF	TGCAGCGTCGGGACCGGGGCTTTGAGCACCCAGTACTTC
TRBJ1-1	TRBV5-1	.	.	CASSLGGHLYPNTEAFF	TGCGCCAGCAGCTTGGGGGGACACTTATACCCGAACACTGAAGCTTTCTTT
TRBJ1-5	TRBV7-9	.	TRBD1	CASTPDRGQPQHF	TGTGCCAGCACCCCAGACAGGGGCCAGCCCCAGCATTTT
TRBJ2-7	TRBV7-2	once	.	CASSPHDYEQYF	TGTGCCAGCAGCCCTCATGACTACGAGCAGTACTTC
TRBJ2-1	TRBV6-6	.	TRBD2	CASWERDGLGEQFF	TGTGCCAGTTGGGAGCGGGACGGATTGGGTGAGCAGTTCTTC
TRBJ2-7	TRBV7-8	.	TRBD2	CASSFVRLAGNYEQYF	TGTGCCAGCAGCTTCGTTAGACTAGCGGGCAACTACGAGCAGTACTTC
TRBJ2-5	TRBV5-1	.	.	CASSLGVTQETQYF	TGCGCCAGCAGCTTGGGCGTGACCCAAGAGACCCAGTACTTC
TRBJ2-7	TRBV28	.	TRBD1	CASSSTGTAYKEQYF	TGTGCCAGCAGTTCCACCGGGACAGCCTATAAAGAGCAGTACTTC
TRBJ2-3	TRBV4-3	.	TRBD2	CASSRTGRASADTQYF	TGCGCCAGCAGCCGGACCGGGAGGGCCTCCGCAGATACGCAGTATTTT
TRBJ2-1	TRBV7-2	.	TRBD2	CASSLAQGTSEFF	TGTGCCAGCAGCTTAGCGCAGGGGACTAGCGAGTTCTTC
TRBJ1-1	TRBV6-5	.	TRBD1	CASRTPTGGTEAFF	TGTGCCAGCAGAACTCCGACAGGGGGGACTGAAGCTTTCTTT
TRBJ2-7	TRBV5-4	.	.	CASSPHSGYEQYF	TGTGCCAGCAGCCCTCATAGCGGATACGAGCAGTACTTC
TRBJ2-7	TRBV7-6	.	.	CASSLAWSGSNEQYF	TGTGCCAGCAGCTTAGCGTGGTCAGGGTCGAACGAGCAGTACTTC
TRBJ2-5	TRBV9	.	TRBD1	CASSVVQGARETQYF	TGTGCCAGCAGCGTAGTACAGGGGGCGCGGGAGACCCAGTACTTC
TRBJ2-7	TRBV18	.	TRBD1	CASSLSTGGPYEQYF	TGTGCCAGCTCACTTTCGACAGGGGGTCCCTACGAGCAGTACTTC
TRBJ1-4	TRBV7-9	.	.	CASSLVTGSAEKLFF	TGTGCCAGCAGCTTAGTCACAGGGAGCGCGGAAAAACTGTTTTTT
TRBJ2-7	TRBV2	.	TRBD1	CASSADRGPPYEQYF	TGTGCCAGCAGTGCTGACAGGGGGCCTCCCTACGAGCAGTACTTC
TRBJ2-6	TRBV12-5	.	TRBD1	CASGLRGGQAPRSGANVLTF	TGTGCTAGTGGTTTGCGAGGCGGACAGGCCCCTCGCTCTGGGGCCAACGTCCTGACTTTC
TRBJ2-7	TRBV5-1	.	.	CASSPGGTGPYEQYF	TGCGCCAGCAGCCCGGGGGGGACAGGGCCCTACGAGCAGTACTTC
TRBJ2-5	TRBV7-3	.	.	CASSLRAGTQETQYF	TGTGCCAGCAGCTTAAGAGCCGGGACTCAAGAGACCCAGTACTTC
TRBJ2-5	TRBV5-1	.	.	CASSKGRQETQYF	TGCGCCAGCAGCAAAGGGCGACAAGAGACCCAGTACTTC
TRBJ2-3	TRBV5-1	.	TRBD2	CASSPGGLAGGSTDTQYF	TGCGCCAGCAGCCCCGGAGGGCTAGCGGGAGGCAGCACAGATACGCAGTATTTT
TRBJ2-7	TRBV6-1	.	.	CASSDPRGGNYEQYF	TGTGCCAGCAGTGATCCCAGGGGGGGGAACTACGAGCAGTACTTC
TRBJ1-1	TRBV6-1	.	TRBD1	CASRDRGQNRPEAFF	TGTGCCAGCAGGGACAGGGGACAGAATCGTCCTGAAGCTTTCTTT
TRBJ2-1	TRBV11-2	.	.	CASSPGGGTEGEQFF	TGTGCCAGCAGCCCCGGGGGAGGGACAGAGGGTGAGCAGTTCTTC
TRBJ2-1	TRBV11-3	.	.	CASSHGRGEQFF	TGTGCCAGCAGCCATGGACGGGGGGAGCAGTTCTTC
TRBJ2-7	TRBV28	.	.	CASSLSYYEQYF	TGTGCCAGCAGTTTATCTTACTACGAGCAGTACTTC
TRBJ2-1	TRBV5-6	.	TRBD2	CASSREGNEQFF	TGTGCCAGCAGCAGGGAGGGCAATGAGCAGTTCTTC
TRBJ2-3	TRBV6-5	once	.	CASSSDRMSDTQYF	TGTGCCAGCAGTTCCGATCGGATGTCAGATACGCAGTATTTT
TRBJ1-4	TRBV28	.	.	CASSLGGNEELFF	TGTGCCAGCAGTTTGGGGGGTAATGAAGAACTGTTTTTT
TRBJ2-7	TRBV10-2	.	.	CASGGGISYEQYF	TGCGCCAGCGGTGGGGGCATTAGCTACGAGCAGTACTTC
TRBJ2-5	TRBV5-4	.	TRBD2	CASSMGLASQYQETQYF	TGTGCCAGCAGCATGGGACTAGCAAGCCAGTACCAAGAGACCCAGTACTTC
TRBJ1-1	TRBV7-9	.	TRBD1	CASSPRGTGDTEAFF	TGTGCCAGCAGTCCAAGGGGGACAGGGGACACTGAAGCTTTCTTT
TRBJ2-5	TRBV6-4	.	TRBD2	CASNSGTSGNSYQETQYF	TGTGCCAGCAACTCCGGGACTAGCGGGAACTCGTACCAAGAGACCCAGTACTTC
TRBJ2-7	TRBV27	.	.	CASSLYRSGAYEQYF	TGTGCCAGCAGTCTATACAGATCAGGGGCCTACGAGCAGTACTTC
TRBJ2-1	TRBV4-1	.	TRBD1	CASMGGDREFF	TGCGCCAGCATGGGGGGGGACAGGGAGTTCTTC
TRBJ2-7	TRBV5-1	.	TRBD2	CASSFTSGLAAYEQYF	TGCGCCAGCAGCTTTACTAGTGGACTAGCCGCCTACGAGCAGTACTTC